These 10 T cell receptor beta chains share one sample of origin, sequenced in a study of vaccination and CD4 T cells after COVID-19. No cognate antigen is known for these TCRs. Treatment described: approximately nine-day PBMC culture with coronavirus spike peptide pools or control peptides (ViraFEST assay). Researchers used the Oncomine TCR Beta short-read assay to sequence DNA from cultured CD4+ T cells. Each CDR3 protein is one row after TCRdb ran MiXCR on the PCR reads. Among 15,000 to 20,000 distinct CDR3 sequences listed, 65% to 80% were seen once. The specimen sequenced was CD4+ T cells from blood, cultured in vitro. The receptors here all came from a human donor who had recovered from COVID-19.

The table lists this clonotype with a few counts. V gene TRBV15 combines with J gene TRBJ1-4; 8 positions agree with TRBD1. There are 15 residues in the CDR3. Germline CDR1 reads LNHNV; CDR2 reads YYDKDF (reference sequence). The V and J ends lost 0 bases and 7 bases, in that order; junction bases with no gene match: 4. CDR3 in amino acids: CATSRDDRGGEKLFF. Written as DNA, the CDR3 is TGTGCCACCAGCAGAGATGACAGGGGAGGTGAAAAACTGTTTTTT.

This clonotype is a singleton in its sample. The chain carries TRBV2 and TRBJ2-1; 7 bases are shared with TRBD2. This CDR3 has 16 residues. V shed 4 bases, J shed 1 base, and the junction held 7 bases outside the gene matches. Per germline, CDR1 SNHLY and CDR2 FYNNEI. CDR3: CASSVGGSHSYNEQFF. In DNA form, the CDR3 reads TGTGCCAGCAGTGTCGGCGGGAGCCATTCCTACAATGAGCAGTTCTTC.

Here the CDR3 reads CASRRGRTYNSPLHF. In DNA form, the CDR3 reads TGTGCCAGCAGACGGGGGCGTACCTATAATTCACCCCTCCACTTT. The rearrangement links TRBV28 to TRBJ1-6; D perhaps matches TRBD1 (6 bases). The V end lost 6 bases, the J end lost 2 bases, and 11 bases lay between the germline ends. Looked up from germline, CDR1 is MDHEN and CDR2 is SYDVKM. The CDR3 runs to 15 residues.

The V gene is TRBV20-1, the J gene TRBJ2-3, with 11 bases aligning to TRBD1. The germline V gene encodes CDR1 DFQATT and CDR2 SNEGSKA (reference sequence). The V and J ends lost 6 bases and 5 bases, in that order; junction bases with no gene match: 7. The CDR3 loop spans 14 amino acids. CDR3 DNA: TGCAGTGCACCGGACAGGGGGCGCGGAGATACGCAGTATTTT. Its protein product is CSAPDRGRGDTQYF.

The CDR3: CASSTSGTYNEQFF. The CDR3 nucleotides read TGTGCCAGCAGTACTAGCGGTACCTACAATGAGCAGTTCTTC. This sequence joins TRBV6-4 and TRBJ2-1; TRBD2 agrees at 8 bases. The CDR3 has 14 residues. V was pared by 5 bases and J by 2 bases, with 2 bases of the junction left unmatched. Germline CDR1 is MRHNA and CDR2 is SNTAGT.

This clonotype was seen a handful of times. The chain links TRBV6-2 or TRBV6-3 to TRBJ2-2; 13 bases fit TRBD2. Germline-derived CDR1 and CDR2 are MNHEY and SVGEGT. CDR3 length equals 18 residues. With 6 bases clipped from V and 1 base from J, the junction kept 8 bases outside the gene matches. The DNA for the CDR3 is TGTGCCAGCAGCCAACGACTAGCGGGAGGACTGAACACCGGGGAGCTGTTTTTT. It codes for CASSQRLAGGLNTGELFF.

This chain links TRBV28 with TRBJ1-2, with D unresolved. CDR1 and CDR2 from the germline V gene are MDHEN and SYDVKM. The length of the CDR3 is 12 residues. V lost 7 bases to trimming and J lost 4 bases, with 10 bases between them. This CDR3 reads CASTPGSYGYTF. In DNA form, the CDR3 reads TGTGCCAGCACCCCGGGCTCCTATGGCTACACCTTC.

There are a few counts of this clonotype. The CDR3: CASSYGTAQPQHF. For the CDR3, the DNA is TGTGCCAGCAGCTACGGGACAGCCCAGCCCCAGCATTTT. The V gene is TRBV7-2, the J gene TRBJ1-5; 7 bases are shared with TRBD1. CDR3 size: 13 residues. V shed 4 bases and J 7 bases; nucleotides not matched to a gene: 4. From germline, CDR1 is SGHTA and CDR2 FQGNSA.

The gene calls are TRBV28 and TRBJ2-1, with TRBD2 identical over 8 bases. CDR3 length: 15 amino acids. Germline V lookup: CDR1 MDHEN, CDR2 SYDVKM. V trimming: 5 bases; J trimming: 6 bases; junction bases outside the gene matches: 9. This CDR3 is CASSPGGYRGNEQFF. The CDR3 DNA reads TGTGCCAGCAGTCCGGGAGGGTATCGGGGCAATGAGCAGTTCTTC.

V is TRBV7-2 and J is TRBJ1-1; D might be TRBD1 (5 bases). V lost 4 bases and J 1 base, leaving 10 bases between the germline ends. The CDR3 runs to 14 residues. Germline CDR1 and CDR2: SGHTA and FQGNSA. DNA of the CDR3: TGTGCCAGCAGCTCAGGGAATTCGAACACTGAAGCTTTCTTT. Amino acids: CASSSGNSNTEAFF.